This TCR beta chain was profiled in a study of shared clonotypes between healthy human individuals. Note on this clone: Other DNA sequences within the sample encode an identical CDR3.

Donors comprised healthy HIV-negative adults lacking recent acute infections or vaccinations. The assay was immunoSEQ multiplex PCR, and TCRdb's table has in-frame clones only and misses some. The sample shows roughly 2 million clones, approximately 94% of them seen only once. The sequenced sample consisted of naive CD4+ T cells sorted from blood. As to subset: CD45RA+ positively selected. This clonotype was sampled from a young man in good health.

The DNA of the CDR3 is TGCGCCAGCAGCTTGGGTCGGGGTAACGAGCAGTACTTC. This translates into CASSLGRGNEQYF. This chain connects TRBV5-1 to TRBJ2-7; D possibly corresponds to TRBD2 (5 bases). Trimming stripped 0 bases from V and 5 bases from J, with 9 bases between. CDR1 is SGHRS and CDR2 is YFSETQ in the germline V gene. The CDR3 extends over 13 amino acids.